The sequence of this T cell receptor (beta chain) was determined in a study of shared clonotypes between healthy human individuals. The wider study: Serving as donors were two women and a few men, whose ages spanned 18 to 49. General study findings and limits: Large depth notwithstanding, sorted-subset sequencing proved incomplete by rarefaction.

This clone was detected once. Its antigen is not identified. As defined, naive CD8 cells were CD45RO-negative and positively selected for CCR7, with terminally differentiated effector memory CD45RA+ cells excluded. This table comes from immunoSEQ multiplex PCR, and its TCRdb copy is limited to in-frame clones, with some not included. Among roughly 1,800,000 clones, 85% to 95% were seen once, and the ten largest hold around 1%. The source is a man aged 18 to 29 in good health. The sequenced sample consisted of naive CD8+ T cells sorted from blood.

CDR3 nucleotides: TGTGCCAGCAGCGTAGACGGAGGCGGAGCCGAAGCTTTCTTT. Protein product: CASSVDGGGAEAFF. The V gene is TRBV9, the J gene TRBJ1-1; no clear D gene. From germline, CDR1 is SGDLS and CDR2 YYNGEE. This CDR3 has 14 residues. V was trimmed by 0 bases and J by 8 bases, leaving 14 bases between them.